Included here is one T cell receptor (beta chain) sequence, with context. Repertoires were generated with immunoSEQ multiplex PCR, while TCRdb's copy carries only in-frame clones and drops some. Seen here are 70,000 to 95,000 clones, 90% observed once, and the top ten hold 4.2%. This sample is part of a study of T cell responses to AZD1222 COVID-19 vaccine. Whole-study context: Timing groups of about 4 and about 12 weeks for second doses were pooled.

V was trimmed by 3 bases and J by 1 base, leaving 6 bases between them. CDR1 and CDR2 from the germline V gene are LGHDT and YNNKEL (reference sequence). This CDR3 has 13 residues. The genes are TRBV3-1 (or the pseudogene TRBV3-2) and TRBJ1-2; D not certain. The receptor's source is an adult in good health. The source material was peripheral blood, sampled on day 0 of AZD1222 vaccination. This CDR3 is CASSHRVNYGYTF. The CDR3 bases are TGTGCCAGCAGCCATCGGGTTAACTATGGCTACACCTTC.